In its sample, the clone carrying this T cell receptor (beta chain) was seen a few times. The data belong to a study of blood T cell repertoires in COVID-19. TCRdb's table, derived via immunoSEQ multiplex PCR, lists solely in-frame clones and lacks some. Among 68,000 or so clones listed, roughly 88% were seen once. The length of the CDR3 is 17 residues. V lost 6 bases to trimming and J lost 1 base, with 21 bases between them. CDR1 and CDR2 (germline): ENHRY, SYGVKD. Sequencing was carried out using peripheral blood. The genes are TRBV10-3 and TRBJ1-1, with D tentatively TRBD1 (5 bases). This clonotype was sampled from a human donor in a cohort sampled during active COVID-19. The CDR3 reads CAIRGGGSVRGNTEAFF. CDR3 coding DNA: TGTGCCATCAGGGGGGGAGGGTCCGTACGGGGGAACACTGAAGCTTTCTTT.